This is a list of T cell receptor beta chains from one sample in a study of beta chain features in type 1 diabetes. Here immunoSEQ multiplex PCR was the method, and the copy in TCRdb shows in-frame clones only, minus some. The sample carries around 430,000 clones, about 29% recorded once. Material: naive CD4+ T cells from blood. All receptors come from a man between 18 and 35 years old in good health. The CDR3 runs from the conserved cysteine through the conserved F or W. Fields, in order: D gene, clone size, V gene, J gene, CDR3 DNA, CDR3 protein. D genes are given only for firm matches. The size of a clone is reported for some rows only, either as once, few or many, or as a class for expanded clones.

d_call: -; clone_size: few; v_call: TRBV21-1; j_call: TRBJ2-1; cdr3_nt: TGTGCCAGCAACACTCCGAAGCGGCATGCCCATGAGCAGTTCTTC; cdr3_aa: CASNTPKRHAHEQFF
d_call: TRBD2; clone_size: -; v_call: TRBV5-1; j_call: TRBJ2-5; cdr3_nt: TGCGCCAGCGGACTAGCGGGCCTCCCCCAAGAGACCCAGTACTTC; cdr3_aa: CASGLAGLPQETQYF
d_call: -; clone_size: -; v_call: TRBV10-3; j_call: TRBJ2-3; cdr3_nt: TGTGCCATCAGCCTGATAATAAGCCCGGAGGGGACGCAGTATTTT; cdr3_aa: CAISLIISPEGTQYF
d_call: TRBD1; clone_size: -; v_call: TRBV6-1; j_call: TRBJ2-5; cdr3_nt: TGTGCCAGCAGTGAAGGTGGGACAGGGCTGTACCAAGAGACCCAGTACTTC; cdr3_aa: CASSEGGTGLYQETQYF
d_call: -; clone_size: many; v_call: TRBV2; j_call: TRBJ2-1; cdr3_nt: TGTGCCGGTAACAGGGTCCCCTACAATGAGCAGTTCTTC; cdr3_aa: CAGNRVPYNEQFF
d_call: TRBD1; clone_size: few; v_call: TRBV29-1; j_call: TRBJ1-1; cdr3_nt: TGCAGCGTTGTAGGGACAGCCGGACGTGAAGCTTTCTTT; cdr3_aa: CSVVGTAGREAFF
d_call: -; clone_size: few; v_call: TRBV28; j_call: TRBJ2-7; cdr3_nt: TGTGCCAGCAGACCCCCCGGAACAGGGCTCTACGAGCAGTACTTC; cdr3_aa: CASRPPGTGLYEQYF
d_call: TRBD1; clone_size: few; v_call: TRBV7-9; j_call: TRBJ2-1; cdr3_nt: TGTGCCAGCAGCATCGGACAGGCGAGCTCCTACAATGAGCAGTTCTTC; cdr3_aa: CASSIGQASSYNEQFF
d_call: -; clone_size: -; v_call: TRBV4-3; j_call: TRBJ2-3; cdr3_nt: TGCGCCAGCAGCCAAGAAGGTCCAGATACGCAGTATTTT; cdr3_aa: CASSQEGPDTQYF
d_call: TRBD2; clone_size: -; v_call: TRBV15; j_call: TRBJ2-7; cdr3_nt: TGTGCCACCAGCAGAATAGCGGGGCACTACGAGCAGTACTTC; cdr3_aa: CATSRIAGHYEQYF
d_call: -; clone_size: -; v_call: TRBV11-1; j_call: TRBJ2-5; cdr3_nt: TGTGCCAGCAGCGCGAGACTGGGAGAGACCCAGTACTTC; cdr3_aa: CASSARLGETQYF
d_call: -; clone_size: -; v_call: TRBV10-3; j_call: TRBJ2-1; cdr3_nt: TGTGCCATCAGTGAGATCGGAGTCGGCCATGAGCAGTTCTTC; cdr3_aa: CAISEIGVGHEQFF
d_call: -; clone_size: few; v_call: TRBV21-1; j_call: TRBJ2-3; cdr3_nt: TGTGCCAGCAGAAGGGCAACGGGAGCCGGCGATACGCAGTATTTT; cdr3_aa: CASRRATGAGDTQYF
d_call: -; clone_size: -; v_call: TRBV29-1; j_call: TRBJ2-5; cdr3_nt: TGCAGCGTAGGCCTCGGAGCGGAGACCCAGTACTTC; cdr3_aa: CSVGLGAETQYF
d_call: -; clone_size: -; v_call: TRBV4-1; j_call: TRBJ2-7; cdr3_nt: TGCGCCAGCAGCCAAGACGGAGGGCGAGGGACCTACGAGCAGTACTTC; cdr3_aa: CASSQDGGRGTYEQYF
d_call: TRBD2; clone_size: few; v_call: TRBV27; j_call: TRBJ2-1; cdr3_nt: TGTGCCAGCAGTTCCCTACTAGCGAAATACAATGAGCAGTTCTTC; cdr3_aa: CASSSLLAKYNEQFF
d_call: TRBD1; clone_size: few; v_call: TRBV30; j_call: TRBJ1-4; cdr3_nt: TGTGCCTGGAAGGCAGGGGGAATTGAAAAACTGTTTTTT; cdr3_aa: CAWKAGGIEKLFF
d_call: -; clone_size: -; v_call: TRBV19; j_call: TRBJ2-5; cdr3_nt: TGTGCCAGTAGTATAGGGAGCGGGTACCAAGAGACCCAGTACTTC; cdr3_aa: CASSIGSGYQETQYF
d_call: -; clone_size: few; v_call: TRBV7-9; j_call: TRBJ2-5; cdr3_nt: TGTGCCAGCAGCTTCTGGAGGGGAACAGAAGAGACCCAGTACTTC; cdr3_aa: CASSFWRGTEETQYF
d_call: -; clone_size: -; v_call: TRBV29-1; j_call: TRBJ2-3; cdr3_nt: TGCAGCGTTGTAGAGATGGCAGATACGCAGTATTTT; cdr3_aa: CSVVEMADTQYF
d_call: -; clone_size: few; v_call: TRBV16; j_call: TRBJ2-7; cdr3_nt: TGTGCCAGCAGCCAGGGACGTTTGTTGTACGAGCAGTACTTC; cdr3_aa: CASSQGRLLYEQYF
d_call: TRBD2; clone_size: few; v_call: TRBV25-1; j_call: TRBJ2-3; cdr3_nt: TGTGCCAGCAGTGAGGCGGGAGCTGATACGCAGTATTTT; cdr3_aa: CASSEAGADTQYF
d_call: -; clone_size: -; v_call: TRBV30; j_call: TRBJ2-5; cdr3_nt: TGTGCCTGGACTTTCGGAACAGGGAAAGAGACCCAGTACTTC; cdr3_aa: CAWTFGTGKETQYF
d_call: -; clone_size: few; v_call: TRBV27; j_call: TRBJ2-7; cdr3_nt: TGTGCCAGCAGTTTATCGCGGGGTTCCTACGAGCAGTACTTC; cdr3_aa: CASSLSRGSYEQYF
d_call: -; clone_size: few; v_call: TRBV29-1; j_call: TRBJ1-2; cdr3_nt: TGCAGCGTTGATGTCACAGAGCAGGGTCCTGGCTACACCTTC; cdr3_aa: CSVDVTEQGPGYTF
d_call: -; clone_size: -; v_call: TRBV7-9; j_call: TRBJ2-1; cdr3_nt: TGTGCCAGCAGCTTAGCAAGCTATTACAATGAGCAGTTCTTC; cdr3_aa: CASSLASYYNEQFF
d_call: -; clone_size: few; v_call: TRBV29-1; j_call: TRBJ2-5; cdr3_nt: TGCAGCGTTGGGGACTACAGGGTACCAAGGGAGACCCAGTACTTC; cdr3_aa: CSVGDYRVPRETQYF
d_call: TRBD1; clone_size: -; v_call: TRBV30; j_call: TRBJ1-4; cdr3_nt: TGTGCCTGGAGTGTACCCAGGACAGGGGGAAACGAAAAACTGTTTTTT; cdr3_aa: CAWSVPRTGGNEKLFF
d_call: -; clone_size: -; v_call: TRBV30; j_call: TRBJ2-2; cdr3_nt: TGTGCCTGGAGTACCGGCCTCAACACCGGGGAGCTGTTTTTT; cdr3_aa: CAWSTGLNTGELFF
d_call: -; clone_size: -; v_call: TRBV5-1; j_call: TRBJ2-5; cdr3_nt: TGCGCCAGCAGCTTGGGTTGGGGCGGCCAAGAGACCCAGTACTTC; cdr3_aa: CASSLGWGGQETQYF
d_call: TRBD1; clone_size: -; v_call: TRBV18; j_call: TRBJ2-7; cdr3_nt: TGTGCCAGCTCACCCGGGACAGGGGTCGAGCAGTACTTC; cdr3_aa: CASSPGTGVEQYF
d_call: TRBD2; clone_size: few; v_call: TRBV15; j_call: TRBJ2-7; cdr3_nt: TGTGCCACCACCCTAAGAGCGGCTAGCGGCGAGCAGTACTTC; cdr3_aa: CATTLRAASGEQYF
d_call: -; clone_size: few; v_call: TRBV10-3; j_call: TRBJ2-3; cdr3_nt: TGTGCCATCAGTGGTGTCCAGACCACAGATACGCAGTATTTT; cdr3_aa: CAISGVQTTDTQYF
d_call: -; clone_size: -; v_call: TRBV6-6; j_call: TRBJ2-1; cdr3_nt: TGTGCCAGCAGTTACAAATTGGTGGGTGAGCAGTTCTTC; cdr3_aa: CASSYKLVGEQFF
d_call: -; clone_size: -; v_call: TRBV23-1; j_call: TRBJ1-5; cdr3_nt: TGCGCCAGCAGTCAATCGAGGACACCTCTCTATAGCAATCAGCCCCAGCATTTT; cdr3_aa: CASSQSRTPLYSNQPQHF
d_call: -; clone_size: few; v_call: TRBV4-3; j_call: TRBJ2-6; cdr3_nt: TGCGCCAGCAGCCAGCCCACAGGGAATGGGGCCAACGTCCTGACTTTC; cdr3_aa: CASSQPTGNGANVLTF
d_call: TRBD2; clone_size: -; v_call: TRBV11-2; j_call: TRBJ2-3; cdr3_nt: TGTGCCAGCAGCACCGGGACTAGCGGGATCACAGATACGCAGTATTTT; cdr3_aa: CASSTGTSGITDTQYF
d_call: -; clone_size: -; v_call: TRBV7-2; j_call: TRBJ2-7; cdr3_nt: TGTGCCAGCAGCTCGTCCCTAGCGAGCGCTACCTACGAGCAGTACTTC; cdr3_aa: CASSSSLASATYEQYF